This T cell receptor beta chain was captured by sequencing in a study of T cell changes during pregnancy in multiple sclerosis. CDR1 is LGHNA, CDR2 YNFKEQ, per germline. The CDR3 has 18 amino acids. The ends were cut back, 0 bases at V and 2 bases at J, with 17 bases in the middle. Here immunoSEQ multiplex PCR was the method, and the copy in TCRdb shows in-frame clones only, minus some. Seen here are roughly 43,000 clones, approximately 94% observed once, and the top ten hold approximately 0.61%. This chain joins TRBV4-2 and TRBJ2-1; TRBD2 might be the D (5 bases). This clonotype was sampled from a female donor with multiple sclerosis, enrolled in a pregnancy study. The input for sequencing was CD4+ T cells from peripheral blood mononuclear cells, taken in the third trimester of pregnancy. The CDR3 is CASSQDSRTAGPYNEQFF. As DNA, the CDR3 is TGTGCCAGCAGCCAAGATAGTCGCACCGCGGGCCCCTACAATGAGCAGTTCTTC.